A single sample gave rise to the 3 T cell receptor beta chains below, sequenced in a study of cytomegalovirus exposure and HLA in healthy donors. PCR used 60 Vbeta primers and 13 Jbeta primers. Method: immunoSEQ multiplex PCR; TCRdb's copy keeps in-frame clones and lacks some. The sample holds under 200,000 clones, around 77% seen once. The sequenced sample consisted of PBMCs. These TCRs come from a man aged 45-65 years in good health and CMV-seropositive.

V usage is TRBV18 and J usage is TRBJ1-6; 8 bases are shared with TRBD1. V lost 2 bases and J lost 9; bases outside the gene matches: 6. The CDR3 contains 15 residues. CDR1 is KGHSH, CDR2 LQKENI, per germline. CDR3 in amino acids: CASSPGQGDGSPLHF. The CDR3 DNA reads TGTGCCAGCTCACCAGGACAGGGTGACGGTTCACCCCTCCACTTT.

V and J are TRBV15 and TRBJ2-2, with D possibly matching TRBD1 (5 bases). The CDR3 contains 15 residues. Between the trimmed V and J ends, which lost 3 bases and 3 bases, there was a span of 11 bases. The germline V gene encodes CDR1 LNHNV and CDR2 YYDKDF (reference sequence). The CDR3 loop is CATSSTSRDTGELFF. The CDR3 region has the DNA TGTGCCACCAGCAGCACCTCCAGGGACACCGGGGAGCTGTTTTTT.

The chain recombines TRBV7-3 with TRBJ2-3, with 11 bases matching TRBD2. V was pared by 1 base and J by 6 bases, with 3 bases of the junction left unmatched. This CDR3 has 15 amino acids. Germline V CDR1 and CDR2: SGHTA, FQGTGA. CDR3 residues: CASSLNSGGADTQYF. CDR3 in DNA: TGTGCCAGCAGCTTAAATAGCGGGGGGGCCGATACGCAGTATTTT.